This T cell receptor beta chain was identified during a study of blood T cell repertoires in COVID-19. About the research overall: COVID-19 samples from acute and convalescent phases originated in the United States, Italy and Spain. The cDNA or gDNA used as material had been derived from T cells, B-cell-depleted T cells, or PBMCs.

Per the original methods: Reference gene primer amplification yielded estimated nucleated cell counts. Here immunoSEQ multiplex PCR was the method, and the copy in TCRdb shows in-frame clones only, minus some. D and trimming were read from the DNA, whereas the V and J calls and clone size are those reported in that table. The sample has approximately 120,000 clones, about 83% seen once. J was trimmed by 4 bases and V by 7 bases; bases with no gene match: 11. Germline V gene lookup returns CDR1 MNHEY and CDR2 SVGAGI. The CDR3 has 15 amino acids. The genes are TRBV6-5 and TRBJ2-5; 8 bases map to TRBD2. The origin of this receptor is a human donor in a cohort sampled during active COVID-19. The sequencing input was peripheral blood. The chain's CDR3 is CASIISGATPETQYF. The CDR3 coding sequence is TGTGCCAGCATTATTAGCGGGGCCACCCCAGAGACCCAGTACTTC.